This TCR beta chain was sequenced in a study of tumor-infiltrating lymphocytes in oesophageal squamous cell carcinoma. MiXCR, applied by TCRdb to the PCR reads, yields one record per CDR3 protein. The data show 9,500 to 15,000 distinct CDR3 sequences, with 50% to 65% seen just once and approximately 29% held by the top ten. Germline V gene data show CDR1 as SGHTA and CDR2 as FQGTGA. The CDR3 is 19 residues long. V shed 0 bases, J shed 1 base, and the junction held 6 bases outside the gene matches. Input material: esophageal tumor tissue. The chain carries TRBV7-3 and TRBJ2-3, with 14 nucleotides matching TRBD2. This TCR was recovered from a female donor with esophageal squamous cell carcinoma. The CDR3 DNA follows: TGTGCCAGCAGCTTAACAGGGACTAGCGGGGGCGTAGGCACAGATACGCAGTATTTT. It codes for CASSLTGTSGGVGTDTQYF.